The rows below give T cell receptor beta chains drawn from one sample of a study of tumor-infiltrating lymphocytes in primary liver carcinoma. One entry per CDR3 protein results from TCRdb running MiXCR on the multiplex PCR reads. The table lists tens of thousands of distinct CDR3 sequences, 60% to 80% of them singletons. The sample was tumor-adjacent normal liver tissue. These receptors were collected from a woman in her 30s with primary liver carcinoma and hepatitis B virus infection. CDR3s include the opening cysteine and the closing phenylalanine or tryptophan. D genes are given only for firm matches. Expanded clones get a size class; other rows say once, few or many, or leave the size out.

TRBV4-2	TRBJ2-7	TRBD1	medium-sized	TGTGCCAGCAGCCAAGACTGGACAGGGTCTTACGAGCAGTACTTC	CASSQDWTGSYEQYF
TRBV10-2	TRBJ2-2	.	.	TGCGCCAGCAGTCACACCGTGGAGCTGTTTTTT	CASSHTVELFF
TRBV11-3	TRBJ2-1	.	.	TGTGTCAGCAGCCCTCGAACCGAACAACCCGCCGATGACCAGTTCTTC	CVSSPRTEQPADDQFF
TRBV5-4	TRBJ2-3	.	few	TGTGCCAGCAGCCGGGCAGAGCGTGGCCCCACAGATACGCAGTATTTT	CASSRAERGPTDTQYF
TRBV28	TRBJ2-5	.	many	TGTGCCAGCAGCTTAAGAGAGACCCAGTACTTC	CASSLRETQYF
TRBV7-9	TRBJ2-1	TRBD2	.	TGTGCCAGCAGCTTTAGGACTAGCGGGGGGAATAAGCAGTTCTTC	CASSFRTSGGNKQFF
TRBV28	TRBJ1-1	.	many	TGTGCCAGCAGTTTTCGACAGTATAAAGACACTGAAGCTTTCTTT	CASSFRQYKDTEAFF
TRBV6-5	TRBJ2-1	.	.	TGTGCCAGCACTCAGACCCACTCCGGGTTCAGGGGGGACAATGAGCAGTCCTTC	CASTQTHSGFRGDNEQSF
TRBV12-3/TRBV12-4	TRBJ2-2	TRBD1	.	TGTGCCAGCAGTTCGACAGGGGGCATAACAGGGGAGCCGTTTTTT	CASSSTGGITGEPFF
TRBV4-1	TRBJ2-5	.	large	TGCGCCAGCAGCCAAGAAGAGAGGGCCGTGACCCAGTACTTC	CASSQEERAVTQYF
TRBV6-1	TRBJ1-5	.	.	TGTGCCAGCAGTCTTGAACATGCGGGCAATCAGCCCCAGCATTTT	CASSLEHAGNQPQHF
TRBV4-3	TRBJ2-3	.	.	TGCGCCAACAGCCAGTCGGTCTGGTTGGGTGATCCCGATGATACACAGTATTTT	CANSQSVWLGDPDDTQYF
TRBV11-2	TRBJ2-5	.	once	TGTGCAAGCAGCCTTTTGACTACAGCCGCTGAGACCCAGTACTTC	CASSLLTTAAETQYF
TRBV10-3	TRBJ1-6	TRBD1	many	TGTGCCATCAGCCAGGGGGTAAGGGAACCCCTCCACTTT	CAISQGVREPLHF
TRBV24-1	TRBJ2-1	.	.	TGTGCCACTAGTGATCCCGACTTTAGTGAGCAGTTCTTT	CATSDPDFSEQFF